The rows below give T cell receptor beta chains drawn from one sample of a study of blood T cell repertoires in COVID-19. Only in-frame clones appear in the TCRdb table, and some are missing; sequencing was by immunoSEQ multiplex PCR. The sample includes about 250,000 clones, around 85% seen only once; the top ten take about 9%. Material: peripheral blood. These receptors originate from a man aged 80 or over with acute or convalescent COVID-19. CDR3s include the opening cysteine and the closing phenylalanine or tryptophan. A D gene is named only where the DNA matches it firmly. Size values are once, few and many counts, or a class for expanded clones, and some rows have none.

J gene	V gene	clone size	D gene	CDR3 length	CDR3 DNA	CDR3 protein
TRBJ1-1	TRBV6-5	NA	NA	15	TGTGCCAGCAGTTACGGGATAGGGGCGAACACTGAAGCTTTCTTT	CASSYGIGANTEAFF
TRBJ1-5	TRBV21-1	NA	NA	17	TGTGCCAGCAGCAAACCCCATTCTGTTACGGGGAGCCAGCCCCAGCATTTT	CASSKPHSVTGSQPQHF
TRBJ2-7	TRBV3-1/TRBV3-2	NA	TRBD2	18	TGTGCCAGCAGCTCCTCGGGGACTAGCGGGAGAAGCTCCTACGAGCAGTACTTC	CASSSSGTSGRSSYEQYF
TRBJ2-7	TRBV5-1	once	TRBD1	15	TGCGCCAGCAGCCCCGGACAGGGCAGGGGGTACGAGCAGTACTTC	CASSPGQGRGYEQYF
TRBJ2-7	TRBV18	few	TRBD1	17	TGTGCCAGCTCACCTGGAGGACAGGCTGGAGGCTCCTACGAGCAGTACTTC	CASSPGGQAGGSYEQYF
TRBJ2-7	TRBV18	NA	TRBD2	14	TGTGCCAGCTCACCGAGTCTAGCGGGAAGCGAGCAGTACTTC	CASSPSLAGSEQYF
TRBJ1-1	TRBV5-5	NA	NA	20	TGTGCCAGCAGCTTGAGTTTGTCGCGGCCGCCGACCCGGCGGAACACTGAAGCTTTCTTT	CASSLSLSRPPTRRNTEAFF
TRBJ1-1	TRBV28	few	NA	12	TGTGCCAGCAGCACCGCCAGGATTCGAGCTTTCTTT	CASSTARIRAFF
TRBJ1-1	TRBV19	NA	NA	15	TGTGCCAGTAGTATAGGGCCCGGGGTGAACACTGAAGCTTTCTTT	CASSIGPGVNTEAFF
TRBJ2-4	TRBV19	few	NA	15	TGTGCCAGTAGTCCCCAGAGGCTAGCCAAAAACATTCAGTACTTC	CASSPQRLAKNIQYF
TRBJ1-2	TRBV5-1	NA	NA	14	TGCGCCAGCAGCTTGGGTGACAGCAGCTATGGCTACACCTTC	CASSLGDSSYGYTF
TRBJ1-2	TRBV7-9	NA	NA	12	TGTGCCAGCAGCTTACAACAGAATGGCTACACCTTC	CASSLQQNGYTF
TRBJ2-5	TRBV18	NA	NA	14	TGTGCCAGCTCACCCGGGGGAGAGAGGGAGACCCAGTACTTC	CASSPGGERETQYF
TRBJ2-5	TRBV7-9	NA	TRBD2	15	TGTGCCAGCAGCCGAACCGCGGGAGGAAGAGAGACCCAGTACTTC	CASSRTAGGRETQYF
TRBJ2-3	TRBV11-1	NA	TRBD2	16	TGTGCCAGCAGCTTACTTGGCGGGGGTAGCACAGATACGCAGTATTTT	CASSLLGGGSTDTQYF
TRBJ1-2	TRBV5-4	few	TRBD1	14	TGTGCCAGCAGCTCGGTTGAGGGGGCGTATGGCTACACCTTC	CASSSVEGAYGYTF
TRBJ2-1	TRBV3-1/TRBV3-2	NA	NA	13	TGTGCCAGCAGCCAAGATTTGGGACAAGGGAAGTTCTTC	CASSQDLGQGKFF
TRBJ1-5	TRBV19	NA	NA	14	TGTGCCAGTAGTCCAACAGGCTACAATCAGCCCCAGCATTTT	CASSPTGYNQPQHF
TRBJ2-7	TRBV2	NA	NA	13	TGTGCCAGCAGTGAATACTACTCCTACGAGCAGTACTTC	CASSEYYSYEQYF
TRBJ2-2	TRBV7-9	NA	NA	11	TGTGCCAGCGGGGGGACCGGGGAGCTGTTTTTT	CASGGTGELFF
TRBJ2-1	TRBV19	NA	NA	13	TGTGCCAGTAGATTGAGCTCCTACAATGAGCAGTTCTTC	CASRLSSYNEQFF
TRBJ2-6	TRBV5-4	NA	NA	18	TGTGCCAGCAGCTTGGTCCCTTCTATGATTCTGGGGGCCAACGTCCTGACTTTC	CASSLVPSMILGANVLTF
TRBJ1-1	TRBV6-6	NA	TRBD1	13	TGTGCCAGCAGTTACGGACAGGGGGCGAAAGCTTTCTTT	CASSYGQGAKAFF
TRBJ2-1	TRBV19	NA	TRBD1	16	TGTGCCAGTAGTATAGGGTGGACAGGGGCCTACAATGAGCAGTTCTTC	CASSIGWTGAYNEQFF
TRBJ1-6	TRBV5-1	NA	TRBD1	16	TGCGCCAGCAGCTTGGCCGTTGGGACAGGGAATTCACCCCTCCACTTT	CASSLAVGTGNSPLHF
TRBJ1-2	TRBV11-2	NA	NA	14	TGTGCCAGCAGCTTAGGACAGGCCCTCTATGGCTACACCTTC	CASSLGQALYGYTF
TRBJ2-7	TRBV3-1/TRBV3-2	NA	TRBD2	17	TGTGCCAGCAGCCCCCGGGCTAGCGGGAGCTCAGGGAACGAGCAGTACTTC	CASSPRASGSSGNEQYF
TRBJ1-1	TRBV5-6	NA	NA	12	TGTGCCAGCAGCCTAAAGTACCCTGAAGCTTTCTTT	CASSLKYPEAFF
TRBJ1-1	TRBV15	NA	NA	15	TGTGCCACCAGCAGAGACAGGGGAATGAACACTGAAGCTTTCTTT	CATSRDRGMNTEAFF
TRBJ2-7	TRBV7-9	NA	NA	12	TGTGCCAGCAGCCGACTAGAATACGAGCAGTACTTC	CASSRLEYEQYF
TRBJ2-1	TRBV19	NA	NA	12	TGTGCCAGTAGTCAGATCTACAATGAGCAGTTCTTC	CASSQIYNEQFF
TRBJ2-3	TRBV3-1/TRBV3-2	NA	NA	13	TGTGCCAGCAGCCGCCCGGGGGCAGATACGCAGTATTTT	CASSRPGADTQYF
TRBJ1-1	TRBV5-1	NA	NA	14	TGCGCCAGCAGCTCCGGGACACTGAACACTGAAGCTTTCTTT	CASSSGTLNTEAFF
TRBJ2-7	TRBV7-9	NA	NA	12	TGTGCCAGCAGCCTTACGGGAGTCGAGCAGTACTTC	CASSLTGVEQYF
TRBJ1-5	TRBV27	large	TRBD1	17	TGTGCCAGCAGTTCACGACAGGGGTCTAGTTCGAATCAGCCCCAGCATTTT	CASSSRQGSSSNQPQHF
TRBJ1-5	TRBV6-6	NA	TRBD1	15	TGTGCCAGCAAAATGACAGGGGGAAGCAATCAGCCCCAGCATTTT	CASKMTGGSNQPQHF
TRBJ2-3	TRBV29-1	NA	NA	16	TGCAGCGTTGCGCCAGGGGAACCCCTGGGGGAAGATACGCAGTATTTT	CSVAPGEPLGEDTQYF
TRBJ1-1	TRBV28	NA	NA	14	TGTGCCAGCACATTCTCCCGAGGGCCCACTGAAGCTTTCTTT	CASTFSRGPTEAFF
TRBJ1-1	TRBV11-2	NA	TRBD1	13	TGTGCCAGCAGCCCGACAGGGAGAACTGAAGCTTTCTTT	CASSPTGRTEAFF
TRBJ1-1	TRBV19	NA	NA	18	TGTGCCAGTAGTATTCGTTGGCGGATTCATACGCCGAACACTGAAGCTTTCTTT	CASSIRWRIHTPNTEAFF
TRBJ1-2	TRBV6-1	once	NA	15	TGTGCCAGCACTGAGGGTGCCAATCCGGGCTATGGCTACACCTTC	CASTEGANPGYGYTF
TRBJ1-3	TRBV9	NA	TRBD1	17	TGTGCCAGCAGCGTAACCCCCCCGGGACAGGGAGGGAACACCATATATTTT	CASSVTPPGQGGNTIYF
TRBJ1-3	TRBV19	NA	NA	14	TGTGCCAGTAGTATCAAGAGCTCTGGAAACACCATATATTTT	CASSIKSSGNTIYF
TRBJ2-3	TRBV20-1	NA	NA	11	TGCAGTGCTAGAACTGCTAATACGCAGTATTTT	CSARTANTQYF
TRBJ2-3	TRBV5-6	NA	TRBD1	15	TGTGCCAGCAGTTACCGGGACAGATACACAGATACGCAGTATTTT	CASSYRDRYTDTQYF
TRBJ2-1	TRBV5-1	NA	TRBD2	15	TGCGCCAGCAGCTGGACCGGGACTAGCGGCAATGAGCAGTTCTTC	CASSWTGTSGNEQFF
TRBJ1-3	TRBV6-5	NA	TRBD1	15	TGTGCCAGCAGCATGCAGGGGGAACGTGGAAACACCATATATTTT	CASSMQGERGNTIYF
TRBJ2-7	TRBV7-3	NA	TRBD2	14	TGTGCCAGCAGCCCTAGCGGGGATCCCTACGAGCAGTACTTC	CASSPSGDPYEQYF
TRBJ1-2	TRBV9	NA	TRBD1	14	TGTGCCAGCAGCGTCCGGGACAGGGTTGCTGGCTACACCTTC	CASSVRDRVAGYTF
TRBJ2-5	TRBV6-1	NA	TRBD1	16	TGTGCCAGCAGTGAGGCAGCAGGGGGTCTCTTAGAGACCCAGTACTTC	CASSEAAGGLLETQYF
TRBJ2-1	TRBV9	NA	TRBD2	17	TGTGCCAGCAGCGAGAGAATAGCGGGAGTCTACTACAATGAGCAGTTCTTC	CASSERIAGVYYNEQFF
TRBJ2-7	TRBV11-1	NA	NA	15	TGTGCCAGCAGCTTAGCGGTGCGGTCCTCCTACGAGCAGTACTTC	CASSLAVRSSYEQYF
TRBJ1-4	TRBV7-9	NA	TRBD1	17	TGTGCCAGCAGCGGCCGGGACAGGGTCTCGGAGAGTGAAAAACTGTTTTTT	CASSGRDRVSESEKLFF
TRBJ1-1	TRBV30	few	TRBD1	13	TGTGCCTGGAGGGGAGGACAGGGTACTGAAGCTTTCTTT	CAWRGGQGTEAFF
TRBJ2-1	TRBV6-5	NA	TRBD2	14	TGTGCCAGCAGTAAGCGGGACTCCTACAATGAGCAGTTCTTC	CASSKRDSYNEQFF
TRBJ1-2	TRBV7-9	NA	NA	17	TGTGCCAGCAGCCGCGTCCGAAGTGGTGGAGGGTTGGGTGGCTACACCTTC	CASSRVRSGGGLGGYTF
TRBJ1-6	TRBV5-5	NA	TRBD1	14	TGTGCCAGCAGCCTCACAGGGGGTGCTTCACCCCTCCACTTT	CASSLTGGASPLHF
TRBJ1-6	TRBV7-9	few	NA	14	TGTGCCAGCAGGGGGGGAGCCCTTAATTCACCCCTCCACTTT	CASRGGALNSPLHF
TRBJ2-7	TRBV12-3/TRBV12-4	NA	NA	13	TGTGCCAGCAGTTTTCGCAGGGTCTACGAGCAGTACTTC	CASSFRRVYEQYF
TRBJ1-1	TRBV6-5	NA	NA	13	TGTGCCAGCCGGAATAGGGGTTCCGCTGAAGCTTTCTTT	CASRNRGSAEAFF